Sequencing of this T cell receptor beta chain was carried out in a study of OX40 agonist ivuxolimab in advanced cancers. Turning to the study itself: Treatment received earlier with anti-PD-1, anti-PD-L1 or anti-CTLA-4 agents was allowed, and over 35% had some.

TCRdb's table, derived via immunoSEQ multiplex PCR, lists solely in-frame clones and lacks some. The sample yields around 77,000 clones, over 75% seen once. Deletions cut 1 base from V and 8 bases from J, with 13 bases between. The CDR3 covers 14 residues. The germline V gene has CDR1 SGHNT and CDR2 YYREEE (reference sequence). General study results and limits: Low clonal expansion, among the lowest seen, marked partial responders at 0.1-3.0 mg/kg. By week 6 at 0.1 to 3.0 mg/kg, blood CD4+ and CD8+ T cells had expanded clonally.

With regard to this clone: Its specificity is unknown.

The clonotype originates from an adult with an advanced solid tumor such as melanoma, head and neck, liver or kidney cancer. V gene TRBV5-4 combines with J gene TRBJ2-4; D is undetermined. The sequencing here drew on CD4+ or CD8+ T cells sorted from blood, taken in a trial of the OX40 agonist ivuxolimab. DNA for the CDR3: TGTGCCAGCAGCTTGTGGGGTTGGGGTGACATTCAGTACTTC. Amino acids: CASSLWGWGDIQYF.